One sample yielded the 22 T cell receptor beta chains listed below, sequenced in a study of T cell clones after liver transplantation. Assay used: immunoSEQ multiplex PCR; TCRdb lists only in-frame clones, some missing. The profile covers 20,000 to 25,000 clones, with nearly 80% appearing a single time and around 35% taken by the ten largest. Sequences were derived from CD8+ T cells from blood, sampled approximately 54 months after liver transplant. Receptor source: a human patient who received a liver transplant. Some T cells may have originated in the graft donor.

The chain carries TRBV9 and TRBJ2-5, with D unresolved. V shed 3 bases and J shed 4 bases, with 13 bases lying between them. Germline values: CDR1 SGDLS, CDR2 YYNGEE. The CDR3 covers 14 residues. In DNA, the CDR3 is TGTGCCAGCAGCGCCTCGGGCCCCCGAGAGACCCAGTACTTC. Translating gives CASSASGPRETQYF.

This chain joins TRBV6-9 and TRBJ2-3; 10 positions match TRBD1. The CDR3 loop spans 13 amino acids. Looked up from germline, CDR1 is MNHGY and CDR2 is SVAAGI. After removal of 8 bases from V and 2 bases from J, the junction contained 1 base not matched to a gene. CDR3 residues: CASGTGDTDTQYF. For the CDR3, the DNA is TGTGCCAGCGGGACAGGGGACACAGATACGCAGTATTTT.

The chain is built from TRBV11-1 and TRBJ2-7; 9 bases line up with TRBD2. CDR3 length: 14 amino acids. V lost 6 bases, J lost 4 bases, and 7 bases stayed unmatched. Germline CDR1 and CDR2: SGHAT and FQDESV (reference sequence). The CDR3 spells CASSLSGGSYEQYF. CDR3 sequence (DNA): TGTGCCAGCAGTCTAAGCGGGGGGTCTTACGAGCAGTACTTC.

The chain joins TRBV7-9 to TRBJ1-1; tentatively, D is TRBD1 (5 bases). The CDR3 contains 15 residues. Germline V CDR1 and CDR2: SEHNR, FQNEAQ (reference sequence). V gave up 5 bases and J gave up 0 bases, with 13 bases separating them. CDR3 coding DNA: TGTGCCAGCAGCCATGGGGAGGGGATGAACACTGAAGCTTTCTTT. Residues: CASSHGEGMNTEAFF. Supplemented by reference TRBV7-9 and TRBJ1-1, the full variable domain reads DTGVSQNPRHKITKRGQNVTFRCDPISEHNRLYWYRQTLGQGPEFLTYFQNEAQLEKSRLLSDRFSAERPKGSFSTLEIQRTEQGDSAMYLCASSHGEGMNTEAFFGQGTRLTVV.

The V gene is TRBV5-4, the J gene TRBJ2-7, with TRBD2 matching over 13 bases. Germline CDR1 reads SGHNT; CDR2 reads YYREEE (reference sequence). Trimming at V came to 0 bases and at J to 4 bases, leaving 4 bases not matched to a gene. The CDR3 covers 16 residues. Here the CDR3 DNA reads TGTGCCAGCAGCTTGGCCTGGACTAGCGGGGGTTACGAGCAGTACTTC. It codes for CASSLAWTSGGYEQYF.

V is TRBV29-1 and J is TRBJ2-7, with D tentatively TRBD1 (6 bases). CDR1 is SQVTM, CDR2 ANQGSEA, per germline. The CDR3 has 14 residues. The ends were cut back, 1 base at V and 7 bases at J, with 17 bases in the middle. In nucleotides, the CDR3 is TGCAGCGTTGAAGCGGAACAGGGAGATGGAGAGCAGTACTTC. This codes for CSVEAEQGDGEQYF.

The chain links TRBV5-4 to TRBJ1-4, with 7 bases lining up with TRBD1. The V segment lost 2 bases and the J segment 8 bases; nucleotides outside the gene matches: 9. Germline CDR1 is SGHNT and CDR2 is YYREEE (reference sequence). The CDR3 runs to 15 residues. The CDR3, as DNA: TGTGCCAGCAGCTTCAGGACAGGTGTTGAGGAAAAACTGTTTTTT. It specifies CASSFRTGVEEKLFF.

By sample share, this clone is large (0.1 to 1%). This chain links TRBV4-1 with TRBJ1-1; D perhaps matches TRBD1 (5 bases). The CDR3 sequence is 14 residues long. The V end was cut by 0 bases, the J end by 6 bases, with 11 bases between. The germline CDR1 and CDR2 sequences are MGHRA and YSYEKL. DNA of the CDR3: TGCGCCAGCAGCCAAGAGGCAGGGACCCCTGAAGCTTTCTTT. Translation gives CASSQEAGTPEAFF.

In this sample, this clone turned up once. The rearrangement joins TRBV29-1 to TRBJ2-7; D gene uncertain. V shed 5 bases and J shed 4 bases, with 9 bases lying between them. CDR1 is SQVTM and CDR2 is ANQGSEA in the germline V gene. This CDR3 is 11 amino acids long. CDR3 protein: CSVSLGYEQYF. Here the CDR3 DNA reads TGCAGCGTTTCACTTGGATACGAGCAGTACTTC.

V usage is TRBV5-4 and J usage is TRBJ2-7; TRBD1 might be the D (6 bases). Germline V gene data show CDR1 as SGHNT and CDR2 as YYREEE (reference sequence). The CDR3 has 13 residues. V was clipped by 2 bases and J by 1 base, with 7 bases between them. DNA of the CDR3: TGTGCCAGCAGCTTCGGGACATCCTACGAGCAGTACTTC. Protein: CASSFGTSYEQYF.

The V gene is TRBV2, the J gene TRBJ2-3; D might be TRBD2 (5 bases). Germline assignment: CDR1 SNHLY and CDR2 FYNNEI. The CDR3 runs to 13 residues. V was shortened by 5 bases and J by 0 bases, with 6 bases between the two germline ends. The CDR3 protein is CASSWTSTDTQYF. CDR3 DNA: TGTGCCAGCAGTTGGACTAGCACAGATACGCAGTATTTT. The whole variable domain, filled in from reference TRBV2 and TRBJ2-3, reads EPEVTQTPSHQVTQMGQEVILRCVPISNHLYFYWYRQILGQKVEFLVSFYNNEISEKSEIFDDQFSVERPDGSNFTLKIRSTKLEDSAMYFCASSWTSTDTQYFGPGTRLTVL.

By its share, this clone is medium-sized. The chain carries TRBV29-1 and TRBJ1-2; maybe TRBD1 (5 bases). The germline V gene encodes CDR1 SQVTM and CDR2 ANQGSEA. The CDR3 is 13 amino acids. The germline V and J ends were trimmed by 1 base and 6 bases, with 12 bases remaining between them. The CDR3 loop reads CSVEGRQGNGYTF. The CDR3 DNA follows: TGCAGCGTTGAAGGGCGGCAGGGAAATGGCTACACCTTC.

The chain is built from TRBV27 and TRBJ2-1; 9 bases map to TRBD1. CDR1 is MNHEY and CDR2 is SMNVEV in the germline V gene (reference sequence). The V segment lost 4 bases and the J segment 4 bases; nucleotides outside the gene matches: 2. CDR3 length: 14 residues. CDR3 in DNA: TGTGCCAGCAGTTCCGGGACAGGGTACAATGAGCAGTTCTTC. Protein: CASSSGTGYNEQFF.

The J gene is TRBJ2-5, the V gene TRBV27; D gene uncertain. V lost 4 bases and J 3 bases, leaving 18 bases between the germline ends. Germline CDR1 is MNHEY and CDR2 is SMNVEV (reference sequence). CDR3 length equals 16 residues. CDR3 sequence: CASSSGMVSSKETQYF. The CDR3 region has the DNA TGTGCCAGCAGTTCTGGGATGGTCAGCTCGAAAGAGACCCAGTACTTC.

The rearrangement joins TRBV14 to TRBJ2-7; D perhaps matches TRBD1 (5 bases). V lost 1 base and J lost 5, with 24 bases in between. CDR3 length equals 18 residues. Per germline, CDR1 SGHDN and CDR2 FVKESK. The CDR3 DNA sequence: TGTGCCAGCAGCCAAGTGGGGCCGACGTCGCGTTCTAGGGACGAGCAGTACTTC. Translation gives CASSQVGPTSRSRDEQYF.

The chain carries TRBV28 and TRBJ2-1; TRBD1 matches at 10 bases. Per the germline V gene, CDR1 is MDHEN and CDR2 is SYDVKM. The CDR3 spans 14 residues. The J segment lost 9 bases and the V segment lost 7 bases, leaving 9 bases of the junction unmatched. CDR3 loop: CASIDRGPGSEQFF. The CDR3 DNA sequence: TGTGCCAGCATAGACAGGGGGCCAGGGAGTGAGCAGTTCTTC.

The chain is built from TRBV6-1 and TRBJ2-7; D perhaps matches TRBD1 (5 bases). The CDR3 is 13 amino acids. V lost 3 bases, J lost 5 bases, and 11 bases lay in between. Germline V CDR1 and CDR2: MNHNS, SASEGT. The CDR3: CASSEAQANEQYF. For the CDR3, the DNA is TGTGCCAGCAGTGAGGCACAGGCGAACGAGCAGTACTTC.

The V call is TRBV2, the J call TRBJ2-2; 11 bases fit TRBD2. CDR1 is SNHLY, CDR2 FYNNEI, per germline. This CDR3 spans 16 amino acids. Losses at the gene ends were 3 bases for V and 0 bases for J; bases not matched to a gene: 0. As DNA, the CDR3 is TGTGCCAGCAGTGAGGGACTAGCGGCGAACACCGGGGAGCTGTTTTTT. This gives the protein CASSEGLAANTGELFF.

The J gene is TRBJ2-1, the V gene TRBV13; 7 bases align to TRBD2. The CDR3 runs 14 residues. V gave up 1 base and J gave up 7 bases; unmatched junction bases: 4. CDR1 and CDR2 from the germline V gene are PRHDT and FYEKMQ (reference sequence). For the CDR3, the DNA is TGTGCCAGCAGCTTAGCGGGGGAGGGAAATGAGCAGTTCTTC. Residues: CASSLAGEGNEQFF.

This chain joins TRBV30 and TRBJ2-7; unclear D gene. Trimming removed 5 bases at V and 1 base at J, with 12 bases between. Per the germline V gene, CDR1 is GTSNPN and CDR2 is SVGIG (reference sequence). The CDR3 runs 13 residues. As DNA, the CDR3 is TGTGCCTGGGCATATCAGGCATCCTACGAGCAGTACTTC. Its protein product is CAWAYQASYEQYF.

In this sample, this clone turned up a few times. The genes are TRBV27 and TRBJ2-1; 8 bases fit TRBD2. CDR3 length: 16 amino acids. V lost 5 bases, J lost 0 bases, and 6 bases stayed unmatched. Per the germline V gene, CDR1 is MNHEY and CDR2 is SMNVEV (reference sequence). The CDR3 bases are TGTGCCAGCAGTACCCAGCGGGGGAGCTCCTACAATGAGCAGTTCTTC. The encoded protein is CASSTQRGSSYNEQFF.

The gene calls are TRBV9 and TRBJ2-2; 9 bases align to TRBD2. This CDR3 comprises 16 residues. Germline V gene sequence: CDR1 SGDLS, CDR2 YYNGEE. With V trimmed by 3 bases and J by 2 bases, 5 bases remained unmatched. The CDR3, as DNA: TGTGCCAGCAGCGGTAGCGGGGGCCGTAACACCGGGGAGCTGTTTTTT. Its protein product is CASSGSGGRNTGELFF. Full variable domain (rest looked up from reference TRBV9 and TRBJ2-2): DSGVTQTPKHLITATGQRVTLRCSPRSGDLSVYWYQQSLDQGLQFLIQYYNGEERAKGNILERFSAQQFPDLHSELNLSSLELGDSALYFCASSGSGGRNTGELFFGEGSRLTVL.